The clone carrying this T cell receptor beta chain occurred many times. This sample is part of a study of T cells in Graves' hyperthyroidism and ophthalmopathy. TCR beta CDR3 regions were amplified from RNA transcripts. A first-round RT-PCR of the TCR CDR3 used the HTBI primer set. TCRdb used MiXCR to reprocess the multiplex PCR reads, holding one entry per CDR3 protein. The sample lists hundreds of thousands of distinct CDR3 sequences; roughly 15% were seen once. This sequence originates from a woman between 40 and 50 years old with Graves' ophthalmopathy. The sample consisted of blood.

In nucleotides, the CDR3 is TGTGCCAGCAGCCCGGGACAGATAGGCTCCTACGAGCAGTACTTC. Protein: CASSPGQIGSYEQYF. This sequence joins TRBV28 and TRBJ2-7; 7 bases are shared with TRBD1. CDR1 is MDHEN and CDR2 is SYDVKM in the germline V gene. This CDR3 spans 15 amino acids. V lost 6 bases and J lost 0; bases outside the gene matches: 8. The full variable domain, in which reference TRBV28 and TRBJ2-7 provide the parts outside the CDR3, is DVKVTQSSRYLVKRTGEKVFLECVQDMDHENMFWYRQDPGLGLRLIYFSYDVKMKEKGDIPEGYSVSREKKERFSLILESASTNQTSMYLCASSPGQIGSYEQYFGPGTRLTVT.